This T cell receptor beta chain was recorded in a study of blood T cell repertoires in COVID-19. TCRdb keeps only in-frame clones here, not all; method: immunoSEQ multiplex PCR. The sample lists about 150,000 clones, 80% to 85% occurring once. CDR1 and CDR2 from the germline V gene are SGHRS and YFSETQ. Trimming removed 0 bases from V and 3 bases from J, with 9 bases in between. The CDR3 is 14 residues long. This chain uses TRBV5-1 with TRBJ1-1; D is possibly TRBD1 (6 bases). Sequenced material: peripheral blood. The receptor's source is a man aged 65 to 85 with active or convalescent COVID-19. CDR3 loop: CASSLGTADTEAFF. CDR3 sequence (DNA): TGCGCCAGCAGCTTGGGGACAGCCGACACTGAAGCTTTCTTT.